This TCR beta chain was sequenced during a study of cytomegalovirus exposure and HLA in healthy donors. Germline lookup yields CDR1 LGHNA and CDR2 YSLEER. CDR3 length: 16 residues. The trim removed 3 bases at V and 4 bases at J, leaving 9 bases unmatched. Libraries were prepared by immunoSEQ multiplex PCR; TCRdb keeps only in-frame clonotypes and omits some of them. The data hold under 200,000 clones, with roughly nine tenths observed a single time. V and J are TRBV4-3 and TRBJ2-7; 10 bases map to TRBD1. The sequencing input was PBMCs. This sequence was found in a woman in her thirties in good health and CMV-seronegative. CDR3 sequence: CASSHYTTGGFYEQYF. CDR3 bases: TGCGCCAGCAGCCACTACACGACAGGGGGCTTTTACGAGCAGTACTTC.